This T cell receptor beta chain stems from a study of cytomegalovirus exposure and HLA in healthy donors. Study-wide results and caveats: A later analysis reportedly found that, within productive TCRs, an Asian-associated ancestry cluster had fewer N-insertions than the mean observed across the approximately 660 donors. TRBV6-2, TRBV6-3 and some other V segments were excluded as indistinguishable.

Use of 60 Vbeta and 13 Jbeta primers characterized the PCR. Source study methods: The count from a later analysis was about 80 million unique TCR beta chains, around 11 million of them shared. The method was immunoSEQ multiplex PCR; TCRdb's version includes in-frame clones alone and lacks a portion of them. Clone size and the V and J calls come from that table; the DNA yielded D and trimming. The clone table shows 100,000 to 150,000 clones, with the ten largest holding roughly 1%. CDR3 size: 16 residues. Per germline, CDR1 MDHEN and CDR2 SYDVKM. V shed 2 bases and J 6 bases; nucleotides not matched to a gene: 10. With regard to this clone: Its antigen is unidentified.

This sequence originates from a man aged 18 to 30 in good health and CMV-seronegative. Sequencing was carried out using PBMCs. The chain combines TRBV28 with TRBJ1-5, with TRBD1 matching over 7 bases. The CDR3 reads CASSLRGQGGGQPQHF. DNA for the CDR3: TGTGCCAGCAGTTTAAGGGGCCAGGGGGGTGGTCAGCCCCAGCATTTT. The variable domain in full, completed from reference TRBV28 and TRBJ1-5, reads DVKVTQSSRYLVKRTGEKVFLECVQDMDHENMFWYRQDPGLGLRLIYFSYDVKMKEKGDIPEGYSVSREKKERFSLILESASTNQTSMYLCASSLRGQGGGQPQHFGDGTRLSIL.